This T cell receptor (beta chain) comes out of a study of T cells in Graves' hyperthyroidism and ophthalmopathy. Study findings and constraints: Blood also held most thyroid clonotypes expanded beyond 0.001.

TCR beta CDR3 regions were amplified from RNA transcripts. First-round RT-PCR targeting the TCR CDR3 was performed with the HTBI primer set. TCRdb independently ran MiXCR on the multiplex PCR reads; one entry per CDR3 protein. The profile shows about 710,000 distinct CDR3 sequences, about a sixth of them singletons. In this sample, this clonotype turned up a few times. Its antigen is unidentified. Deletions cut 0 bases from V and 5 bases from J, with 6 bases between. The CDR3 length is 13 residues. Per the germline V gene, CDR1 is SGHDN and CDR2 is FVKESK. Sequenced material: blood. The chain carries TRBV14 and TRBJ2-3; D call uncertain. The sequence was collected from a man younger than 35 with Graves' hyperthyroidism. The CDR3 DNA sequence: TGTGCCAGCAGCCAAGATATCGTAGATACGCAGTATTTT. It encodes CASSQDIVDTQYF.